This TCR beta chain was obtained from a study of T cells in Graves' hyperthyroidism and ophthalmopathy. Across the study: Peripheral blood draws took place at initial diagnosis, ahead of any treatment. General study findings and limits: Blood held most thyroid clonotypes expanded above 0.001 frequency.

If no ophthalmopathy progression occurred within 18 months, Graves' hyperthyroidism was stable. Each diagnosis was grounded in clinical symptoms, serum thyroxine and TRAb, thyroid ultrasound, and orbital computed tomography. Trimming removed 2 bases at V and 0 bases at J, with 14 bases between. The CDR3 extends over 17 amino acids. Remarks on this clonotype: The antigen is unknown.

The TCR beta CDR3 regions underwent amplification using RNA transcripts as the source. HTBI primers were employed in a first-round RT-PCR of the TCR CDR3. TCRdb reprocessed the multiplex PCR reads via MiXCR and lists one record per CDR3 protein. The top ten clones hold approximately 56% of a sample with around 210,000 distinct CDR3 sequences, about a sixth of them seen once. Sequenced input: blood. The chain recombines TRBV12-3 or TRBV12-4 with TRBJ1-5; no firm D call. This clonotype was sampled from a woman in her 50s with Graves' hyperthyroidism. CDR3 loop: CASSLMTGRSSNQPQHF. The CDR3 DNA reads as TGTGCCAGCAGTTTAATGACCGGACGGAGTAGCAATCAGCCCCAGCATTTT.